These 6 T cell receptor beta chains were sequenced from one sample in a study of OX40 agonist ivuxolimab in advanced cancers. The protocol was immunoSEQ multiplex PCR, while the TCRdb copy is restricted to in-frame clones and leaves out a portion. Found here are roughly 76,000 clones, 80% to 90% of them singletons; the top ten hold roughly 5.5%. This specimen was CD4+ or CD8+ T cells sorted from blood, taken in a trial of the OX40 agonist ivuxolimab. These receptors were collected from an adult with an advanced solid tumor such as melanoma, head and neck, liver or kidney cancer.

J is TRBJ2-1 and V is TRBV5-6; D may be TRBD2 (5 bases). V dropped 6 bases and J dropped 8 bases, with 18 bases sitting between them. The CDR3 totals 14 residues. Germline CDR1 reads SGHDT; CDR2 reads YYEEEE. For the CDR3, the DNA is TGTGCCAGCAATGGAATTCCCGGGGTCGATGAGCAGTTCTTC. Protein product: CASNGIPGVDEQFF. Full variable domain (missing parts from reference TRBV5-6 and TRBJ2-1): DAGVTQSPTHLIKTRGQQVTLRCSPKSGHDTVSWYQQALGQGPQFIFQYYEEEERQRGNFPDRFSGHQFPNYSSELNVNALLLGDSALYLCASNGIPGVDEQFFGPGTRLTVL.

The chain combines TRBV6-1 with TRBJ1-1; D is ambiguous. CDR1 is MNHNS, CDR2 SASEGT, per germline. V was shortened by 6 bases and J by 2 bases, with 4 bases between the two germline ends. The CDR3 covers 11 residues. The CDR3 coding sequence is TGTGCCAGCAGGTCCAACACTGAAGCTTTCTTT. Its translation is CASRSNTEAFF.

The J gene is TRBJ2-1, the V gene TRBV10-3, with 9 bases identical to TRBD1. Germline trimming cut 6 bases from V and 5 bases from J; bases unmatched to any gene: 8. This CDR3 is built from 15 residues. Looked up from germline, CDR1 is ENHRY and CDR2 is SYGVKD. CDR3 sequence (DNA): TGTGCCATCAGCTCGGGACAGGGAATGGACAATGAGCAGTTCTTC. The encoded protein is CAISSGQGMDNEQFF.

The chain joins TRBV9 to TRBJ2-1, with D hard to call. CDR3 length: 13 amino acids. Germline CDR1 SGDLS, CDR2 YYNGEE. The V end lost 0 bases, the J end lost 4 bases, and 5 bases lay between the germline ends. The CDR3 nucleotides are TGTGCCAGCAGCGTAGCAGATTACAATGAGCAGTTCTTC. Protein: CASSVADYNEQFF.

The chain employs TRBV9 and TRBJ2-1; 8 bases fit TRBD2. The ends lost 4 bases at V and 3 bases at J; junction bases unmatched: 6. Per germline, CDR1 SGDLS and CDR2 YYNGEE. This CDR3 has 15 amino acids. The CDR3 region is CASSPGLGSYNEQFF. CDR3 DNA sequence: TGTGCCAGCAGCCCGGGACTAGGCAGCTACAATGAGCAGTTCTTC.

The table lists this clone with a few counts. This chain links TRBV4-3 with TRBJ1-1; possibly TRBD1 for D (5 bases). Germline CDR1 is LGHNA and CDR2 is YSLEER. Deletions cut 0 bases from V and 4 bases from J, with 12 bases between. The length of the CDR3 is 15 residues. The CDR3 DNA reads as TGCGCCAGCAGCCAAGATTTTGGCAGGGTCACTGAAGCTTTCTTT. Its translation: CASSQDFGRVTEAFF.